This T cell receptor beta chain was obtained from a study of CD8 T cells in ankylosing spondylitis (dated by TCRdb to the late 2010s). General notes on the study: To find TCR variants linked to disease, the study profiled T cell receptor beta repertoires in ankylosing spondylitis patients and healthy donors. The whole study cohort included 85 to 120 healthy donors and about two dozen ankylosing spondylitis patients. Peripheral blood samples were taken, and synovial fluid was additionally collected from ankylosing spondylitis patients. Study-level results and caveats: Significant enrichment of the disease-linked clones was reported in matched synovial fluid samples from ankylosing spondylitis patients. Blood from ankylosing spondylitis patients appeared to be characterized by a TCR beta motif made up of several highly homologous amino acid variants. The disease-linked clones showed a CD8+ phenotype and occurred at relatively low frequencies in peripheral blood. Some of the motif variants had been reported before in the synovial fluid and blood of reactive arthritis patients, a finding that suggests common disease-initiation mechanisms.

Looking up the germline V gene yields CDR1 LGHNA and CDR2 YNFKEQ. The CDR3, cysteine through phenylalanine, is 15 amino acids long. The CDR3 DNA has 45 bases and is translated from base 1. Between the V and J ends, shortened by 1 base and 2 bases respectively, the junction contains 10 bases. As regards this clonotype: Its antigen remains unidentified. Within one base of it there is no much larger clone, and no base qualities were kept.

Sequencer: Illumina HiSeq 2500. Quantitative 5'-RACE with molecular barcodes was used to prepare TCR beta libraries. The original pipeline was this. A new computational method based on a probabilistic model of VDJ rearrangement was used to identify disease-linked TCR variants. TCRdb reran the public reads through fastp at Q25 and MiXCR, keeping productive beta chains. Rows merge per CDR3 protein into single entries with the most common DNA and genes. The V and J calls were determined by TCRdb, not by the authors. In all, the sample holds some 700,000 distinct CDR3 sequences, and roughly 20% of those were seen once. Under 20% of the sample lies in the top ten.

This receptor chain uses TRBV4-2 and TRBJ2-3; there is no confident call for the D gene. This receptor was obtained from a male donor with ankylosing spondylitis. Sequencing used blood, either unsorted or a sorted T cell fraction (not recorded which). This receptor carries the CDR3 CASSQVDLNTDTQYF. The DNA sequence reads TGTGCCAGCAGCCAAGTGGATTTGAACACAGATACGCAGTATTTT.